This T cell receptor (beta chain) emerged from a study of cytomegalovirus exposure and HLA in healthy donors. Study information: A prior analysis found 90 million to 120 million unique TCR beta sequences from 150 million to 200 million T cells. Study results and caveats: There was a cluster of highly shared sequence variants that was likely a sequencing artifact.

13 Jbeta primers and 60 Vbeta primers were used for the PCR. The table came from immunoSEQ multiplex PCR; TCRdb's copy has only in-frame clones and leaves some out. This table has roughly 110,000 clones, 75% appearing once. Concerning this clone itself: Its antigen remains unknown.

Trimming removed 1 base from V and 5 bases from J, with 11 bases in between. Germline assignment: CDR1 LNHNV and CDR2 YYDKDF (reference sequence). This CDR3 is 15 amino acids long. This receptor was obtained from a male donor in good health and CMV-seropositive. Material for sequencing was PBMCs. This chain connects TRBV15 to TRBJ1-4, with D possibly matching TRBD1 (6 bases). CDR3 residues: CATSRGQERNEKLFF. In DNA form, the CDR3 reads TGTGCCACCAGCAGAGGACAGGAACGAAATGAAAAACTGTTTTTT.